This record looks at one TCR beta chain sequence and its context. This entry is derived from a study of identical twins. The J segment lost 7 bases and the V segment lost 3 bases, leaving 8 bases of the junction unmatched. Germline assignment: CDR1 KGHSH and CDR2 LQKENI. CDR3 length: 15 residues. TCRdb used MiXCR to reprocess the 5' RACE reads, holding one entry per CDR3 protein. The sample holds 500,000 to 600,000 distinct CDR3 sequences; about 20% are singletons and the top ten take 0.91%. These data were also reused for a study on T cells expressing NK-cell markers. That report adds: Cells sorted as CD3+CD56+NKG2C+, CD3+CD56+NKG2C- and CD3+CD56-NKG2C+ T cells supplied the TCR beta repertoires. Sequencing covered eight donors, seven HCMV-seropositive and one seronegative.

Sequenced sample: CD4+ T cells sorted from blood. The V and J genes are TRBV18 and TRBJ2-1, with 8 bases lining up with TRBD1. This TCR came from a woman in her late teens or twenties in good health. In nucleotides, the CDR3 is TGTGCCAGCTCACCCTCATGGACAGGGATGAATGAGCAGTTCTTC. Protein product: CASSPSWTGMNEQFF.